This passage covers 23 T cell receptor beta chains from one sample sequenced in a study of T cells after yellow fever vaccination. In TCRdb, the 5' RACE reads were re-called with MiXCR into one record per CDR3 protein. Of 450,000 to 600,000 distinct CDR3 sequences listed, approximately 13% are singletons. The sequencing used PBMCs, collected on the day of the yellow fever booster vaccination. The source is a young man who received the YFV17D yellow fever vaccine.

Only a few counts were recorded for this clonotype. This rearrangement joins TRBV5-1 to TRBJ2-1, with 12 bases matching TRBD2. With V trimmed by 4 bases and J by 10 bases, 9 bases remained unmatched. The germline V gene encodes CDR1 SGHRS and CDR2 YFSETQ. This CDR3 has 15 residues. The chain's CDR3 is CASSSTSGGTLEQFF. The CDR3 coding sequence is TGCGCCAGCAGCAGCACTAGCGGGGGGACGCTGGAGCAGTTCTTC. Full variable domain (missing parts from reference TRBV5-1 and TRBJ2-1): KAGVTQTPRYLIKTRGQQVTLSCSPISGHRSVSWYQQTPGQGLQFLFEYFSETQRNKGNFPGRFSGRQFSNSRSEMNVSTLELGDSALYLCASSSTSGGTLEQFFGPGTRLTVL.

The V call is TRBV6-2 or TRBV6-3, the J call TRBJ2-1, with 11 nucleotides matching TRBD2. V was clipped by 4 bases and J by 2 bases; unmatched bases: 4. Germline lookup yields CDR1 MNHEY and CDR2 SVGEGT. This CDR3 spans 16 amino acids. The CDR3 DNA reads as TGTGCCAGCAGTTCCCGGACTAGCGGGCCCTACAATGAGCAGTTCTTC. Encoded protein: CASSSRTSGPYNEQFF.

This rearrangement joins TRBV19 to TRBJ2-1; TRBD2 matches at 7 bases. Germline lookup yields CDR1 LNHDA and CDR2 SQIVND (reference sequence). The CDR3 runs to 15 residues. Trimming took 2 bases from V and 6 from J; bases not matched to a gene: 7. The CDR3, as DNA: TGTGCCAGTAGTATACGGGAGGTTTTGGGCAATGAGCAGTTCTTC. Its protein is CASSIREVLGNEQFF.

This clonotype has more than one count but fewer than ten. The chain couples TRBV12-3 or TRBV12-4 to TRBJ2-3; 7 bases are a match to TRBD1. With 8 bases clipped from V and 2 bases from J, the junction kept 13 bases outside the gene matches. The CDR3 runs to 16 residues. The CDR3 is CASDKPRTGDTDTQYF. The CDR3, as DNA: TGTGCCAGCGACAAGCCCCGGACAGGAGACACAGATACGCAGTATTTT.

A few counts support this clonotype. V is TRBV20-1 and J is TRBJ2-5; possible D gene TRBD2, 5 bases. With 0 bases removed from V and 4 bases from J, the gap between germline ends came to 12 bases. Germline V gene lookup returns CDR1 DFQATT and CDR2 SNEGSKA (reference sequence). The CDR3 length is 14 residues. CDR3 nucleotides: TGCAGTGCTAGAGATTCGCGGGTACCAGAGACCCAGTACTTC. Residues: CSARDSRVPETQYF.

The chain carries TRBV18 and TRBJ2-5; no clear D. Germline values: CDR1 KGHSH, CDR2 LQKENI. This CDR3 is built from 14 residues. Trimming took off 4 bases at V and 5 bases at J, with 14 bases between the two ends. The CDR3 is CASSQSSGRETQYF. CDR3 DNA sequence: TGTGCCAGCTCACAATCTTCAGGACGGGAGACCCAGTACTTC.

The V and J genes are TRBV11-2 and TRBJ2-3, with D perhaps assigned TRBD1 or TRBD2 (5 bases each). Germline loops: CDR1 SGHAT, CDR2 FQNNGV. The CDR3 covers 16 residues. V was trimmed by 5 bases and J by 2 bases, leaving 17 bases between them. CDR3 sequence reads: CASSAPSGHYTDTQYF. The CDR3 nucleotides are TGTGCCAGCAGCGCCCCGTCGGGGCACTACACAGATACGCAGTATTTT.

A few counts support this clonotype. CDR3 residues: CASSLADSLYEQYF. CDR3 nucleotides: TGTGCCAGCAGCTTGGCCGACAGCCTCTACGAGCAGTACTTC. The rearrangement uses TRBV5-4 and TRBJ2-7; tentatively, D is TRBD1 (5 bases). The CDR3 has 14 residues. CDR1 and CDR2 (germline): SGHNT, YYREEE (reference sequence). The V end was cut by 0 bases, the J end by 3 bases, with 10 bases between. The entire variable domain, with the rest obtained from reference TRBV5-4 and TRBJ2-7, is as follows: ETGVTQSPTHLIKTRGQQVTLRCSSQSGHNTVSWYQQALGQGPQFIFQYYREEENGRGNFPPRFSGLQFPNYSSELNVNALELDDSALYLCASSLADSLYEQYFGPGTRLTVT.

This clonotype was seen only a few times. The chain has TRBV5-1 and TRBJ2-6, with a possible D match to TRBD2 (6 bases). This CDR3 contains 17 residues. The germline CDR1 and CDR2 sequences are SGHRS and YFSETQ. V was cut by 1 base and J by 2 bases, with 13 bases left in between. CDR3 bases: TGCGCCAGCAGCTTGTCCGCGGGGCTGGCTGGGGCCAACGTCCTGACTTTC. It codes for CASSLSAGLAGANVLTF.

The gene calls are TRBV3-1 and TRBJ2-1, with TRBD1 identical over 7 bases. Unmatched junction bases numbered 10, after V lost 10 bases and J lost 10 bases. Germline V gene sequence: CDR1 LGHDT, CDR2 YNNKEL (reference sequence). The CDR3 length is 12 residues. The CDR3: CATSITDREQFF. The DNA of the CDR3 is TGTGCCACCAGTATCACGGACAGGGAGCAGTTCTTC.

The genes are TRBV3-1 and TRBJ1-1; no definite D call. Germline lookup yields CDR1 LGHDT and CDR2 YNNKEL (reference sequence). V was pared by 1 base and J by 8 bases, with 14 bases between. CDR3 length equals 14 residues. The DNA of the CDR3 is TGTGCCAGCAGCCAAGTTGGCTTTGCCGCGGAAGCTTTCTTT. This sequence encodes CASSQVGFAAEAFF.

A few counts support this clonotype. In DNA, the CDR3 is TGTGCCAGCAGCCGACTCGACCGGACAGGCGTCCTGACTTTC. Its protein product is CASSRLDRTGVLTF. The rearrangement joins TRBV6-2 or TRBV6-3 to TRBJ2-6; TRBD1 agrees at 7 bases. CDR3 length equals 14 residues. Germline V gene sequence: CDR1 MNHEY, CDR2 SVGEGT. Trimming removed 6 bases from V and 12 bases from J; junction bases left unmatched: 11.

This chain uses TRBV30 with TRBJ2-1; unclear D gene. The V gene's germline CDR1 is GTSNPN and CDR2 SVGIG (reference sequence). The CDR3 loop spans 15 amino acids. Trimming took off 4 bases at V and 2 bases at J, with 15 bases between the two ends. CDR3 loop: CAWIPPGSPYNEQFF. The CDR3 nucleotides read TGTGCCTGGATTCCGCCCGGCAGTCCCTACAATGAGCAGTTCTTC.

The chain has TRBV25-1 and TRBJ2-2, with unresolved D. Germline CDR1 and CDR2: MGHDK and SYGVNS. V dropped 3 bases and J dropped 4 bases, with 12 bases sitting between them. This CDR3 contains 15 residues. The CDR3 region has the DNA TGTGCCAGCAGTGACAAGGCGGAGTTCACCGGGGAGCTGTTTTTT. Translated, it gives CASSDKAEFTGELFF.

V usage is TRBV18 and J usage is TRBJ2-7; 9 nucleotides align to TRBD1. The trim removed 6 bases at V and 3 bases at J, leaving 9 bases unmatched. Germline V lookup: CDR1 KGHSH, CDR2 LQKENI. The CDR3 covers 15 residues. DNA for the CDR3: TGTGCCAGCTCGCCGGGACAGGGTGGGTTCTACGAGCAGTACTTC. Translation gives CASSPGQGGFYEQYF.

The chain uses TRBV20-1 and TRBJ2-1; D gene ambiguous. The CDR3 is made up of 12 amino acids. V gave up 3 bases and J gave up 6 bases, with 9 bases separating them. The V gene's germline CDR1 is DFQATT and CDR2 SNEGSKA (reference sequence). CDR3: CSASPGVNEQFF. The DNA for the CDR3 is TGCAGTGCTAGTCCAGGCGTCAATGAGCAGTTCTTC.

In this sample, this clonotype turned up a few times. The V call is TRBV28, the J call TRBJ2-7; D is unclear. The V end lost 3 bases, the J end lost 3 bases, and 12 bases lay between the germline ends. CDR3 size: 14 residues. The germline V gene encodes CDR1 MDHEN and CDR2 SYDVKM. The CDR3 DNA sequence: TGTGCCAGCAGTTTCCTCCGGGCCCTCTACGAGCAGTACTTC. This gives the protein CASSFLRALYEQYF.

This clonotype appeared a few times. This chain links TRBV20-1 with TRBJ2-7; D gene unclear. The CDR3 runs 12 residues. CDR1 DFQATT and CDR2 SNEGSKA come from the germline V gene (reference sequence). Trimming pared 2 bases from V and 4 bases from J, leaving 9 bases between. The CDR3: CSARYDSYEQYF. The CDR3 DNA follows: TGCAGTGCTAGATACGACTCTTACGAGCAGTACTTC.

This clonotype showed up just a few times. The rearrangement links TRBV5-4 to TRBJ1-1; maybe TRBD1 (5 bases). Trimming removed 4 bases from V and 1 base from J, with 17 bases in between. From germline, CDR1 is SGHNT and CDR2 YYREEE (reference sequence). The CDR3 totals 16 residues. CDR3 region: CASSNTLGPTNTEAFF. Here the CDR3 DNA reads TGTGCCAGCAGCAACACACTGGGACCGACGAACACTGAAGCTTTCTTT. The full variable domain, rest sourced from reference TRBV5-4 and TRBJ1-1, is ETGVTQSPTHLIKTRGQQVTLRCSSQSGHNTVSWYQQALGQGPQFIFQYYREEENGRGNFPPRFSGLQFPNYSSELNVNALELDDSALYLCASSNTLGPTNTEAFFGQGTRLTVV.

The V gene is TRBV29-1, the J gene TRBJ1-2; TRBD1 agrees at 7 bases. With V trimmed by 2 bases and J by 6 bases, 15 bases remained unmatched. Germline CDR1 and CDR2: SQVTM and ANQGSEA. The CDR3 consists of 16 residues. CDR3 bases: TGCAGCGTTGAATGGAGGGACAGTTCCGTCGGGGATGGCTACACCTTC. Encoded protein: CSVEWRDSSVGDGYTF. The full variable domain, with the rest looked up from reference TRBV29-1 and TRBJ1-2, is SAVISQKPSRDICQRGTSLTIQCQVDSQVTMMFWYRQQPGQSLTLIATANQGSEATYESGFVIDKFPISRPNLTFSTLTVSNMSPEDSSIYLCSVEWRDSSVGDGYTFGSGTRLTVV.

This clonotype was detected only a few times. J is TRBJ2-3 and V is TRBV5-6, with TRBD2 matching over 15 bases. V shed 5 bases, J shed 7 bases, and the junction held 14 bases outside the gene matches. This CDR3 comprises 18 residues. Germline V gene sequence: CDR1 SGHDT, CDR2 YYEEEE. The CDR3 DNA sequence: TGTGCCAGCAGGCCAGGACTAGCGGGAGGGAGAAAGGTGAATACGCAGTATTTT. Its translation: CASRPGLAGGRKVNTQYF.

The chain is built from TRBV12-3 or TRBV12-4 and TRBJ2-2; no reliable D call. Trimming pared 4 bases from V and 6 bases from J, leaving 15 bases between. The CDR3 has 15 residues. The CDR3 is CASSSSFGEAGELFF. Here the CDR3 DNA reads TGTGCCAGCAGTTCCTCGTTTGGAGAGGCCGGGGAGCTGTTTTTT.

The chain carries TRBV5-6 and TRBJ1-5, with D perhaps TRBD1 (5 bases). Germline CDR1 and CDR2: SGHDT and YYEEEE. There are 13 residues in the CDR3. Trimming cost V 0 bases and J 11 bases, with 12 bases left between them. CDR3 sequence: CASSLGGAGAQHF. DNA of the CDR3: TGTGCCAGCAGCTTGGGGGGCGCCGGGGCCCAGCATTTT.